This T cell receptor beta chain was observed in a study of T-cell reconstitution after alpha-beta-depleted transplantation in children. The germline gives CDR1 SGHVS, CDR2 FQNEAQ. The CDR3 is 14 amino acids. V lost 6 bases to trimming and J lost 2 bases, with 13 bases between them. Researchers prepared the TCRbeta library using unique molecular identifiers, the study reports. In TCRdb, the PCR reads were re-called with MiXCR into one record per CDR3 protein. The sample has hundreds of thousands of distinct CDR3 sequences; roughly 10% are singletons. Study results and caveats: T-cell counts and diversity at one year following transplant were attributed mainly to newly produced T cells.

This clonotype was detected ten times or more. The antigen is not known. This receptor was taken from a child under three years old with acute myeloid leukemia, due to receive a stem cell transplant. The sample here was PBMCs, taken before TCRalphabeta/CD19-depleted stem cell transplant. The rearrangement uses TRBV7-8 and TRBJ1-1; no clear D gene. Written as DNA, the CDR3 is TGTGCCAGCAGACCGAGGGAGGGCAACACTGAAGCTTTCTTT. Translated, it gives CASRPREGNTEAFF.